Listed here is a single TCR beta chain. This entry comes from a study of blood T cell repertoires in COVID-19. Study background: Whether acute or convalescent, the COVID-19 samples came from the United States, Italy and Spain.

CDR1 MNHEY and CDR2 SMNVEV come from the germline V gene (reference sequence). The CDR3 spans 13 residues. The V gene end was trimmed by 6 bases and the J gene end by 5 bases; junction bases not matched to a gene: 6. Patients at the Seattle site were enrolled during active infection and followed longitudinally. In the source study's methods: Cell counts per sample came from amplifying reference gene primers. The method was immunoSEQ multiplex PCR; TCRdb's version includes in-frame clones alone and lacks a portion of them. The DNA gave D and trimming, while V, J and clone size come from that table. Here the sample spans around 300,000 clones, roughly 90% being singletons.

The chain has TRBV27 and TRBJ1-1, with 7 nucleotides matching TRBD1. The material sequenced was peripheral blood. The receptor's source is a woman in her thirties with COVID-19, enrolled during active disease. The CDR3, as DNA: TGTGCCAGCAGCCTACGCAGGGGGACTGAAGCTTTCTTT. Amino acid sequence: CASSLRRGTEAFF.